The entry below gives a single TCR beta chain sequence along with its context. The source of the sample is a study of blood T cell repertoires in COVID-19. About the study: Sites in the United States, Italy and Spain provided acute and convalescent COVID-19 samples. The analysed material was cDNA or gDNA that came from T cells, B-cell-depleted T cells, or PBMCs.

In the authors' methods: Amplification of reference gene primers was used by the study to estimate nucleated cell counts. Assay: immunoSEQ multiplex PCR; the TCRdb copy retains only in-frame clones and omits some. The V and J calls and clone size are taken from that table; D and trimming were inferred from the DNA. The data hold some 72,000 clones, with over 85% observed a single time. The sample taken for sequencing was peripheral blood. The sequence was collected from a man aged 45-65 years with active COVID-19.

The CDR3 region is CASSVQGDTEAFF. The CDR3 DNA follows: TGTGCCAGCAGTGTTCAGGGTGACACTGAAGCTTTCTTT. This chain connects TRBV12-3 or TRBV12-4 to TRBJ1-1; a possible D gene is TRBD1 (5 bases). The length of the CDR3 is 13 residues. The ends were cut back, 5 bases at V and 3 bases at J, with 10 bases in the middle.